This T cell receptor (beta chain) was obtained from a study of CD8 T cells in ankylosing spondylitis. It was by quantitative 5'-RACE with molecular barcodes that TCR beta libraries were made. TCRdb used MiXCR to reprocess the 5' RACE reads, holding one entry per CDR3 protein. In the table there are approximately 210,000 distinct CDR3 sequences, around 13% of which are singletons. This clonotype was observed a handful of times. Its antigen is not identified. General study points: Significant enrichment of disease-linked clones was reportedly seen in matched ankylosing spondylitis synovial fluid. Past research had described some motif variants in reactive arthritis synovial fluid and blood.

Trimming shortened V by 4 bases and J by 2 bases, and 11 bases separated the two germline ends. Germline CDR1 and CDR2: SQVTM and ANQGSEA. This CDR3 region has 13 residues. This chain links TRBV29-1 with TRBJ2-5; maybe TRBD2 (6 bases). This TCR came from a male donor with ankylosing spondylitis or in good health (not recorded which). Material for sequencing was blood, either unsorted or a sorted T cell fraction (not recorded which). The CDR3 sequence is CSVAGLLQETQYF. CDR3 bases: TGCAGCGTTGCTGGACTATTACAAGAGACCCAGTACTTC.